Each of the 24 T cell receptor beta chains below was sequenced from the same sample in a study of blood T cell repertoires in COVID-19. Libraries were prepared by immunoSEQ multiplex PCR; TCRdb keeps only in-frame clonotypes and omits some of them. The table has 100,000 to 150,000 clones, 70% to 80% seen once; the top ten hold about 2.7%. Sequenced input: peripheral blood. The origin of the receptors is a man aged 50 or older with acute or convalescent COVID-19.

In this sample, this clone turned up a few times. CDR3 sequence (DNA): TGTGCCAGCAGCTTAGCCGGGTCCGCCGGGGAGCTGTTTTTT. Its translation is CASSLAGSAGELFF. This chain links TRBV11-2 with TRBJ2-2; no clear D. The V gene lost 1 base and the J gene lost 6 bases, with 9 bases spanning the gap. The CDR3 has 14 amino acids. The germline CDR1 and CDR2 sequences are SGHAT and FQNNGV.

V and J are TRBV24-1 and TRBJ1-1, with D perhaps TRBD1 (5 bases). CDR3 size: 17 residues. Per germline, CDR1 KGHDR and CDR2 SFDVKD. Trimming left V 2 bases short and J 3 bases short, with 18 bases between. The CDR3 DNA sequence: TGTGCCACCAGTGATTCGCCGGGACTCCTACGGGACACTGAAGCTTTCTTT. Protein product: CATSDSPGLLRDTEAFF.

This clone was counted between two and nine times. V and J are TRBV2 and TRBJ2-5, with TRBD2 matching over 14 bases. This CDR3 has 14 amino acids. Germline loops: CDR1 SNHLY, CDR2 FYNNEI. V gave up 4 bases and J gave up 7 bases; unmatched junction bases: 2. The CDR3 region has the DNA TGTGCCAGCAGTGCTGGACTAGCGGGGGGGACCCAGTACTTC. Translating gives CASSAGLAGGTQYF.

A single count supports this clone. This chain joins TRBV7-8 and TRBJ1-2, with 10 positions matching TRBD1. The germline gives CDR1 SGHVS, CDR2 FQNEAQ. This CDR3 is 19 amino acids long. J lost 4 bases, V lost 3 bases, and 17 bases had no gene match. This CDR3 reads CASSFAFLGRQGAFYGYTF. CDR3 DNA: TGTGCCAGCAGCTTCGCGTTTCTAGGCAGACAGGGGGCTTTCTATGGCTACACCTTC.

This clone was recorded a few times. The chain combines TRBV24-1 with TRBJ2-5; 10 nucleotides match TRBD1. The CDR3 consists of 15 residues. Trimming cost V 4 bases and J 2 bases; bases outside gene matches: 3. Per germline, CDR1 KGHDR and CDR2 SFDVKD. Here the CDR3 DNA reads TGTGCCACCAGTGAGACAGGGGGCGGGCAAGAGACCCAGTACTTC. Its protein product is CATSETGGGQETQYF.

This clone was detected only once. The chain uses TRBV18 and TRBJ2-7; 9 nucleotides match TRBD1. J gave up 0 bases and V 5 bases, and 11 bases lay outside the gene matches. Germline V gives CDR1 KGHSH, CDR2 LQKENI. This CDR3 contains 17 residues. CDR3 sequence: CASSAGTGRESSYEQYF. CDR3 nucleotide sequence: TGTGCCAGCTCAGCCGGGACAGGGAGGGAGAGCTCCTACGAGCAGTACTTC.

The rearrangement links TRBV27 to TRBJ1-1; D is perhaps TRBD1 (6 bases). Germline CDR1 and CDR2: MNHEY and SMNVEV (reference sequence). V lost 7 bases to trimming and J lost 4 bases, with 22 bases between them. This CDR3 has 16 residues. The CDR3 here is CASIPTGRGWGTEAFF. CDR3 DNA: TGTGCCAGCATCCCGACCGGCAGGGGTTGGGGCACTGAAGCTTTCTTT.

The chain is built from TRBV9 and TRBJ2-2; D not certain. CDR3 length: 13 amino acids. CDR1 SGDLS and CDR2 YYNGEE come from the germline V gene. Between the trimmed V and J ends, which lost 0 bases and 4 bases, there was a span of 4 bases. In DNA, the CDR3 is TGTGCCAGCAGCGTAGCGGGCACCGGGGAGCTGTTTTTT. Its translation is CASSVAGTGELFF.

At least ten counts were recorded for this clone. V and J are TRBV6-5 and TRBJ2-7, with 7 bases lining up with TRBD1. V was pared by 7 bases and J by 5 bases, with 14 bases of the junction left unmatched. Per the germline V gene, CDR1 is MNHEY and CDR2 is SVGAGI. The CDR3 contains 15 residues. CDR3 sequence (DNA): TGTGCCAGCACTGCTTTTGAACAGGGGTTCCACGAGCAGTACTTC. Amino acid sequence: CASTAFEQGFHEQYF.

V usage is TRBV19 and J usage is TRBJ2-3; 7 bases are shared with TRBD1. After removal of 4 bases from V and 11 bases from J, the junction contained 18 bases not matched to a gene. Per the germline V gene, CDR1 is LNHDA and CDR2 is SQIVND (reference sequence). The CDR3 loop spans 16 amino acids. The CDR3 nucleotides read TGTGCCAGTAGTACTAATCGGGACAGCTTCCCAATGGGGCAGTATTTT. The encoded protein is CASSTNRDSFPMGQYF.

The chain carries TRBV10-3 and TRBJ1-1; D call uncertain. Germline V CDR1 and CDR2: ENHRY, SYGVKD. CDR3 length: 14 amino acids. V lost 0 bases, J lost 6 bases, and 11 bases lay in between. DNA for the CDR3: TGTGCCATCAGTGAGTCGACCCGGGTCTCTGAAGCTTTCTTT. Its translation: CAISESTRVSEAFF.

This clone was seen a handful of times. The chain recombines TRBV12-3 or TRBV12-4 with TRBJ1-6; D is uncertain. This CDR3 spans 12 amino acids. V was cut by 6 bases and J by 8 bases, with 8 bases left in between. This chain's CDR3 is CASRILDSPLHF. The CDR3 coding sequence is TGTGCCAGCAGAATTTTAGATTCACCCCTCCACTTT.

The chain carries TRBV5-4 and TRBJ1-6; 7 bases fit TRBD1. The CDR3 totals 16 residues. The V gene end was trimmed by 4 bases and the J gene end by 7 bases; junction bases not matched to a gene: 11. Germline CDR1 and CDR2: SGHNT and YYREEE (reference sequence). CDR3 protein: CASSPGTARSNSPLHF. The DNA for the CDR3 is TGTGCCAGCAGCCCCGGGACAGCCCGGTCAAATTCACCCCTCCACTTT.

This chain joins TRBV2 and TRBJ2-1, with TRBD2 matching over 9 bases. Germline assignment: CDR1 SNHLY and CDR2 FYNNEI. Unmatched junction bases numbered 3, after V lost 6 bases and J lost 0 bases. This CDR3 contains 15 residues. CDR3: CASRTLAGSYNEQFF. The CDR3 DNA reads as TGTGCCAGCAGAACACTAGCGGGCTCCTACAATGAGCAGTTCTTC.

The rearrangement joins TRBV9 to TRBJ1-3; D remains ambiguous. Germline V lookup: CDR1 SGDLS, CDR2 YYNGEE. V was cut by 0 bases and J by 1 base, with 2 bases left in between. This CDR3 is built from 13 residues. The CDR3 spells CASSVASGNTIYF. CDR3 DNA sequence: TGTGCCAGCAGCGTAGCTTCTGGAAACACCATATATTTT.

This chain connects TRBV5-1 to TRBJ1-2, with 8 bases aligning to TRBD1. CDR1 and CDR2 (germline): SGHRS, YFSETQ. This CDR3 has 13 residues. J lost 6 bases, V lost 7 bases, and 8 bases had no gene match. The chain's CDR3 is CASGNQGAHGYTF. The CDR3 nucleotides are TGCGCCAGCGGGAATCAGGGGGCACATGGCTACACCTTC.

This clone was recorded once. The V call is TRBV7-8, the J call TRBJ2-1; the match to TRBD2 covers 7 bases. CDR1 and CDR2 (germline): SGHVS, FQNEAQ. The CDR3 sequence is 16 residues long. The J segment lost 6 bases and the V segment lost 8 bases, leaving 16 bases of the junction unmatched. CDR3: CASRRTGGMSPNEQFF. As DNA, the CDR3 is TGTGCCAGCCGCCGGACGGGGGGAATGAGCCCCAATGAGCAGTTCTTC.

The table lists this clone with a few counts. V is TRBV5-1 and J is TRBJ2-1, with D tentatively TRBD2 (5 bases). This CDR3 spans 14 amino acids. The V end lost 3 bases, the J end lost 2 bases, and 9 bases lay between the germline ends. Germline V gene data show CDR1 as SGHRS and CDR2 as YFSETQ. CDR3 DNA: TGCGCCAGCAGCTACGCGGGCGCCTACAATGAGCAGTTCTTC. It encodes CASSYAGAYNEQFF.

The chain carries TRBV7-3 and TRBJ2-5; possibly TRBD1 for D (5 bases). Germline loops: CDR1 SGHTA, CDR2 FQGTGA. The CDR3 is 13 residues long. V was clipped by 1 base and J by 4 bases, with 7 bases between them. The CDR3 bases are TGTGCCAGCAGCTTAATGCAGGGAGAGACCCAGTACTTC. Translating gives CASSLMQGETQYF.

This chain connects TRBV5-6 to TRBJ1-1; 8 positions agree with TRBD1. The CDR3 sequence is 15 residues long. The ends lost 5 bases at V and 3 bases at J; junction bases unmatched: 9. In germline, CDR1 is SGHDT, CDR2 YYEEEE. Here the CDR3 reads CASRPPDREDTEAFF. Written as DNA, the CDR3 is TGTGCCAGCAGGCCACCGGACAGGGAGGACACTGAAGCTTTCTTT. Based on the CDR3 plus reference TRBV5-6 and TRBJ1-1, the full variable domain is DAGVTQSPTHLIKTRGQQVTLRCSPKSGHDTVSWYQQALGQGPQFIFQYYEEEERQRGNFPDRFSGHQFPNYSSELNVNALLLGDSALYLCASRPPDREDTEAFFGQGTRLTVV.

The genes are TRBV19 and TRBJ2-1; 7 nucleotides line up with TRBD2. V trimming: 2 bases; J trimming: 7 bases; junction bases outside the gene matches: 8. From germline, CDR1 is LNHDA and CDR2 SQIVND (reference sequence). The CDR3 spans 15 residues. This CDR3 reads CASSIIEGGRNEQFF. CDR3 DNA: TGTGCCAGTAGTATAATCGAGGGAGGGAGAAATGAGCAGTTCTTC.

This clone was seen a handful of times. V is TRBV18 and J is TRBJ2-7; D perhaps matches TRBD1 (6 bases). V was trimmed by 4 bases and J by 4 bases, leaving 20 bases between them. CDR3 length: 16 residues. Germline V gene lookup returns CDR1 KGHSH and CDR2 LQKENI. The CDR3 region is CASSQNPGTQKYEQYF. CDR3 coding DNA: TGTGCCAGCTCACAGAACCCCGGGACACAAAAATACGAGCAGTACTTC.

The chain couples TRBV6-5 to TRBJ1-2, with a weak D call TRBD1 (6 bases). The CDR3 is 15 residues long. Between the trimmed V and J ends, which lost 7 bases and 4 bases, there was a span of 19 bases. The germline gives CDR1 MNHEY, CDR2 SVGAGI. The CDR3 DNA follows: TGTGCCAGCAAACTTGGGTTGGGGGCGGTCTATGGCTACACCTTC. This translates into CASKLGLGAVYGYTF.

The rearrangement joins TRBV27 to TRBJ2-2; D might be TRBD1 (5 bases). This CDR3 contains 12 residues. The germline V and J ends were trimmed by 11 bases and 7 bases, with 14 bases remaining between them. Germline CDR1 reads MNHEY; CDR2 reads SMNVEV (reference sequence). CDR3 in amino acids: CAAGSGFGELFF. DNA for the CDR3: TGTGCCGCCGGCTCAGGGTTCGGGGAGCTGTTTTTT.